The 11 T cell receptor beta chains below were found in one sample sequenced in a study of blood T cell repertoires in COVID-19. Method: immunoSEQ multiplex PCR; TCRdb's copy keeps in-frame clones and lacks some. The sample has 250,000 to 300,000 clones, around 90% seen once. Sequenced sample: PBMCs or T cells enriched from blood (not recorded which). The receptors shown here come from a woman in her 30s who had recovered from COVID-19.

Only one count was recorded for this clone. The chain combines TRBV28 with TRBJ2-7; D is ambiguous. CDR3 length: 12 residues. CDR1 MDHEN and CDR2 SYDVKM come from the germline V gene. V lost 4 bases and J lost 3, with 7 bases in between. For the CDR3, the DNA is TGTGCCAGCAGTTATCCAGACTACGAGCAGTACTTC. This codes for CASSYPDYEQYF.

This chain connects TRBV4-3 to TRBJ1-5; D gene unclear. CDR3 length: 15 amino acids. Germline V gives CDR1 LGHNA, CDR2 YSLEER. Trimming stripped 0 bases from V and 4 bases from J, with 10 bases between. CDR3 in amino acids: CASSQEALANQPQHF. Here the CDR3 DNA reads TGCGCCAGCAGCCAAGAAGCTCTAGCGAATCAGCCCCAGCATTTT.

The chain couples TRBV4-1 to TRBJ1-4; 11 bases match TRBD1. Trimming cost V 3 bases and J 10 bases; bases outside gene matches: 13. Per germline, CDR1 MGHRA and CDR2 YSYEKL. This CDR3 is 17 amino acids long. The CDR3 coding sequence is TGCGCCAGCAGCCACTTAGGACAGGGGGCGAAGAACGGAAAACTGTTTTTT. Its protein is CASSHLGQGAKNGKLFF.

The chain is built from TRBV3-1 (or the pseudogene TRBV3-2) and TRBJ1-5, with unresolved D. Per germline, CDR1 LGHDT and CDR2 YNNKEL (reference sequence). The CDR3 sequence is 15 residues long. With 4 bases removed from V and 9 bases from J, the gap between germline ends came to 19 bases. Written as DNA, the CDR3 is TGTGCCAGCAGCCCCTCCTCGGCGGGGTTGCGGCCCCAGCATTTT. Encoded protein: CASSPSSAGLRPQHF.

This chain uses TRBV4-2 with TRBJ2-2, with 7 bases aligning to TRBD2. The CDR3 is 16 amino acids. Germline CDR1 and CDR2: LGHNA and YNFKEQ. V trimming: 3 bases; J trimming: 5 bases; junction bases outside the gene matches: 9. The CDR3 sequence: CASSQGEGRITGELFF. CDR3 bases: TGTGCCAGCAGCCAGGGGGAGGGGCGAATAACCGGGGAGCTGTTTTTT.

V is TRBV7-2 and J is TRBJ2-1; 9 bases align to TRBD1. V lost 4 bases and J lost 12; bases outside the gene matches: 13. Germline CDR1 SGHTA, CDR2 FQGNSA. The CDR3 length is 15 residues. The CDR3: CASSSPGQGTMRQFF. CDR3 DNA sequence: TGTGCCAGCAGCTCCCCGGGACAGGGAACAATGAGGCAGTTCTTC. The whole variable domain, filled in from reference TRBV7-2 and TRBJ2-1, reads GAGVSQSPSNKVTEKGKDVELRCDPISGHTALYWYRQSLGQGLEFLIYFQGNSAPDKSGLPSDRFSAERTGGSVSTLTIQRTQQEDSAVYLCASSSPGQGTMRQFFGPGTRLTVL.

The J gene is TRBJ1-1, the V gene TRBV13; D is ambiguous. V was trimmed by 4 bases and J by 3 bases, leaving 21 bases between them. Germline V gene data show CDR1 as PRHDT and CDR2 as FYEKMQ (reference sequence). CDR3 length equals 17 residues. CDR3 region: CASSSYDLSAGYTEAFF. In nucleotides, the CDR3 is TGTGCCAGCAGCTCATATGACCTTTCGGCCGGGTACACTGAAGCTTTCTTT.

This rearrangement joins TRBV18 to TRBJ2-1; D is perhaps TRBD2 (6 bases). Deletions cut 3 bases from V and 2 bases from J, with 14 bases between. This CDR3 is 16 amino acids long. CDR1 and CDR2 from the germline V gene are KGHSH and LQKENI. CDR3 amino acids: CASSPPNLATYNEQFF. CDR3 in DNA: TGTGCCAGCTCACCCCCGAACCTAGCGACCTACAATGAGCAGTTCTTC.

This chain uses TRBV9 with TRBJ2-7; 11 bases are a match to TRBD2. This CDR3 has 14 amino acids. Germline values: CDR1 SGDLS, CDR2 YYNGEE. V shed 3 bases and J 2 bases; nucleotides not matched to a gene: 1. The CDR3 coding sequence is TGTGCCAGCAGCGCTAGCGGGAGGCCCTACGAGCAGTACTTC. Translated, it gives CASSASGRPYEQYF.

This clone was observed a few times. The chain uses TRBV6-5 and TRBJ2-2; TRBD1 agrees at 9 bases. The germline V gene encodes CDR1 MNHEY and CDR2 SVGAGI. This CDR3 region has 14 residues. V gave up 7 bases and J gave up 5 bases; unmatched junction bases: 5. The chain's CDR3 is CASKGTGRTGELFF. For the CDR3, the DNA is TGTGCCAGCAAAGGGACAGGGAGGACCGGGGAGCTGTTTTTT.

This chain links TRBV10-3 with TRBJ2-1; D perhaps matches TRBD2 (6 bases). Germline CDR1 reads ENHRY; CDR2 reads SYGVKD. The CDR3 is 16 amino acids. The V and J ends lost 3 bases and 0 bases respectively, with 12 bases between them. In DNA, the CDR3 is TGTGCCATCAGTGATCGGCGGGAAGGCTCCTACAATGAGCAGTTCTTC. The encoded protein is CAISDRREGSYNEQFF.